This T cell receptor beta chain originates from a study of OX40 agonist ivuxolimab in advanced cancers. In terms of the full investigation: Ivuxolimab, which targeted the costimulatory receptor OX40 (CD134), was an agonistic, fully human IgG2 monoclonal antibody. Partial responses were achieved by three dose-escalation patients, of whom one had hepatocellular carcinoma and two had cutaneous melanoma. Patients were allowed to have had prior anti-PD-1, anti-PD-L1 or anti-CTLA-4 therapy, and approximately 43% of the dose-escalation patients had previously received checkpoint inhibitors. Peripheral TCRbeta sequencing was intended to test whether TCR sequence diversity was altered and clonal T-cell expansion was caused by ivuxolimab. Intravenous ivuxolimab was administered to patients every 2 weeks at six dose levels: 0.01, 0.1, 0.3, 1.5, 3 and 10 mg/kg. The paper reports the monotherapy dose-escalation portion (N of about 50 patients) of the phase I ivuxolimab trial. A male proportion of about 79% and a mean age of around 60 years, ranging from about 20 to 79, were recorded for the dose-escalation cohort. Of the roughly 52 dose-escalation patients, hepatocellular carcinoma was present in approximately 20, melanoma in around 15, renal cell carcinoma in 9 and head and neck cancer in 9.

The research as a whole found: Low levels of normalized T-cell clonal expansion were also seen in some nonresponding patients. In the 0.1-3.0 mg/kg groups, partial responders had among the lowest normalized peripheral clonal expansion, particularly in CD8+ T cells. The antigen specificity of the clonally expanded peripheral T cells was not determined. At doses from 0.1 to 3.0 mg/kg, clonal expansion was seen in both CD4+ and CD8+ blood T cells between baseline and week 6. On average, CD8+ T cells showed more expanded clones than CD4+ T cells after ivuxolimab.

Patients with autoimmune disease history or receiving systemic immunosuppression were excluded from the trial. In every dose cohort, peripheral blood was drawn for TCR sequencing at baseline, cycle 4 day 1, and cycle 7 day 1. Samples came from an open-label, multicenter, first-in-human phase I dose-escalation trial of ivuxolimab. Adults with locally advanced or metastatic melanoma, renal cell carcinoma, hepatocellular carcinoma or head and neck squamous cell carcinoma were enrolled in the trial. CD4+ and CD8+ T cells were sorted separately from peripheral blood before TCR sequencing. Reading the germline V gene gives CDR1 SNHLY and CDR2 FYNNEI. The germline ends are 14 bases apart after V is trimmed by 10 bases and J by 8 bases. Including cysteine and phenylalanine, the CDR3 has 11 amino acids. Just CDR3 DNA is preserved here, 33 bases in frame from base 1. Genomic DNA was isolated from the sorted cells so that the TCRbeta CDR3 region could be sequenced. The immunoSEQ Assay was used to sequence the TCRbeta CDR3 regions. In its TCRdb copy, this immuneACCESS table keeps in-frame sequences only and misses some clones. Where compared with another copy, unresolved V genes explain less than half of these, and the others have no known cause. For this sample the table gives around 21,000 clones, of which 83% were detected only once. The top ten hold over 15% of the sample.

On this clone itself: Its specific antigen is unknown. The input lacks base qualities; no much larger clone sits a single base away.

The chain is encoded by TRBV2 joined to TRBJ1-1; 5 matching bases give a weak D call of TRBD1. The sequencing here drew on CD4+ or CD8+ T cells sorted from blood, taken in a trial of the OX40 agonist ivuxolimab. The source of this sequence is an adult with an advanced solid tumor such as melanoma, head and neck, liver or kidney cancer. The sequence in DNA is TGTGCCACCGACGAGGCAGGGGAAGCTTTCTTT. Translated, it gives CATDEAGEAFF.